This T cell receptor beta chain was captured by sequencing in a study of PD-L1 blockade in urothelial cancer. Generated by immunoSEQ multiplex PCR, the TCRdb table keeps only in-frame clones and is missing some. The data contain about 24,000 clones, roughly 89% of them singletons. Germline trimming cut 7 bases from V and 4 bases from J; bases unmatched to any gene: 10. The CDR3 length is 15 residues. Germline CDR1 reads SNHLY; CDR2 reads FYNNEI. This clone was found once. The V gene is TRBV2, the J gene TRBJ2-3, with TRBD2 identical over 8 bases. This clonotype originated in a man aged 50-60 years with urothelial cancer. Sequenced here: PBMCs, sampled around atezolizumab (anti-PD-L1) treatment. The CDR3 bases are TGTGCCAGCAACACCGGGACTAGGTTCGCAGATACGCAGTATTTT. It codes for CASNTGTRFADTQYF.